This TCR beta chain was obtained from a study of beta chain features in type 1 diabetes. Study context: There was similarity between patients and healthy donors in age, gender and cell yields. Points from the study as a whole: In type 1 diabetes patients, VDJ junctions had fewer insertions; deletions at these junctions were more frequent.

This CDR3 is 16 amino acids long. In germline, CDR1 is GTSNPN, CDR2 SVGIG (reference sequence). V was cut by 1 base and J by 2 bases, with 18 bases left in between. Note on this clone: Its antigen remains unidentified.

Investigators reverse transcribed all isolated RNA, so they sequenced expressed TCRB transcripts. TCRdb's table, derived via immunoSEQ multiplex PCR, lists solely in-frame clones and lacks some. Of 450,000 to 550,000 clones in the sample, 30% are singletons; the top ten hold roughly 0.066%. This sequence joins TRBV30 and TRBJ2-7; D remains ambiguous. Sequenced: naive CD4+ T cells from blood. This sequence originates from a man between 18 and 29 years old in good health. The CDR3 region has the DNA TGTGCCTGGAGTGGGTTAGCAGGTAGCCGTACCTACGAGCAGTACTTC. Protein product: CAWSGLAGSRTYEQYF.